Presented here are 31 T cell receptor beta chains from one specimen sequenced in a study of cytomegalovirus exposure and HLA in healthy donors. With 60 Vbeta and 13 Jbeta primers, the PCR was carried out. Repertoires were generated with immunoSEQ multiplex PCR, while TCRdb's copy carries only in-frame clones and drops some. Seen here are under 150,000 clones, about 76% observed once, and the top ten hold about 0.63%. The sample comprised PBMCs. The receptor set was obtained from a man between 18 and 29 years old in good health and CMV-seronegative.

The count of this clone is one. The chain couples TRBV11-3 to TRBJ2-7; TRBD1 matches 8 bases. V lost 3 bases, J lost 2 bases, and 6 bases stayed unmatched. Germline values: CDR1 SGHNT, CDR2 YENEEA. The CDR3 covers 15 residues. This CDR3 reads CASSLTGTGPYEQYF. CDR3 coding DNA: TGTGCCAGCAGCTTGACCGGGACAGGACCCTACGAGCAGTACTTC.

V and J are TRBV4-3 and TRBJ2-1; unclear D gene. This CDR3 contains 13 residues. CDR1 LGHNA and CDR2 YSLEER come from the germline V gene. The V end was cut by 1 base, the J end by 6 bases, with 7 bases between. CDR3 DNA sequence: TGCGCCAGCAGCCAAGTTGGGCGCAATGAGCAGTTCTTC. It specifies CASSQVGRNEQFF.

The count of this clone is one. This chain uses TRBV10-1 with TRBJ2-4, with D possibly TRBD1 on 6 matching bases. The V end was cut by 4 bases, the J end by 4 bases, with 11 bases between. There are 14 residues in the CDR3. Germline loops: CDR1 WNHNN, CDR2 SYGVQD (reference sequence). CDR3 sequence: CASSGGQQKNIQYF. The DNA for the CDR3 is TGCGCCAGCAGTGGAGGACAGCAGAAAAACATTCAGTACTTC.

The chain's CDR3 is CASSAEFSGSEQYF. In DNA, the CDR3 is TGTGCCAGCAGCGCCGAATTTTCCGGGAGCGAGCAGTACTTC. The V and J genes are TRBV11-2 and TRBJ2-7, with D perhaps TRBD2 (6 bases). Trimming left V 5 bases short and J 6 bases short, with 17 bases between. The CDR3 is made up of 14 amino acids. The V gene's germline CDR1 is SGHAT and CDR2 FQNNGV.

This chain joins TRBV4-2 and TRBJ2-2; 7 bases are shared with TRBD2. Per the germline V gene, CDR1 is LGHNA and CDR2 is YNFKEQ. The V segment lost 0 bases and the J segment 3 bases; nucleotides outside the gene matches: 4. The CDR3 covers 16 residues. The CDR3 nucleotides are TGTGCCAGCAGCCAAGATTGGGAGGGACACACCGGGGAGCTGTTTTTT. Translated: CASSQDWEGHTGELFF.

This clone was detected a few times. The chain links TRBV5-1 to TRBJ2-2, with D perhaps TRBD1 (6 bases). There are 14 residues in the CDR3. Germline V gene data show CDR1 as SGHRS and CDR2 as YFSETQ. V was cut by 7 bases and J by 1 base, with 11 bases left in between. CDR3 loop: CASRETGNTGELFF. CDR3 sequence (DNA): TGCGCCAGCCGAGAGACAGGGAACACCGGGGAGCTGTTTTTT.

The chain links TRBV30 to TRBJ1-6, with D tentatively TRBD1 (5 bases). V was clipped by 2 bases and J by 5 bases, with 7 bases between them. Germline V gives CDR1 GTSNPN, CDR2 SVGIG (reference sequence). The CDR3 runs to 13 residues. CDR3 region: CAWSLGDNSPLHF. The CDR3 nucleotides are TGTGCCTGGAGTTTAGGGGATAATTCACCCCTCCACTTT.

The gene calls are TRBV28 and TRBJ2-4; D may be TRBD1 (6 bases). CDR1 is MDHEN, CDR2 SYDVKM, per germline. This CDR3 has 16 amino acids. The germline V and J ends were trimmed by 3 bases and 2 bases, with 14 bases remaining between them. This CDR3 reads CASSLRAGVTKNIQYF. In DNA form, the CDR3 reads TGTGCCAGCAGTTTGAGGGCAGGGGTGACCAAAAACATTCAGTACTTC.

This clone was seen just once. The V and J genes are TRBV9 and TRBJ2-2, with D maybe TRBD1 (6 bases). The CDR3 contains 14 residues. V was pared by 5 bases and J by 7 bases, with 15 bases between. Germline V gene data show CDR1 as SGDLS and CDR2 as YYNGEE. CDR3 in amino acids: CASSEKTGYGELFF. The DNA for the CDR3 is TGTGCCAGCAGTGAGAAAACAGGGTACGGGGAGCTGTTTTTT.

The chain recombines TRBV6-1 with TRBJ1-2; D may be TRBD1 (5 bases). Trimming shortened V by 0 bases and J by 2 bases, and 19 bases separated the two germline ends. CDR1 and CDR2 from the germline V gene are MNHNS and SASEGT. CDR3 length equals 18 residues. The CDR3 DNA sequence: TGTGCCAGCAGTGAAGCGCCGGACACGGGGAGGGCAAACTATGGCTACACCTTC. It translates to CASSEAPDTGRANYGYTF.

The CDR3 sequence: CASRGREMNTGELFF. The CDR3 region has the DNA TGTGCCAGTAGGGGACGGGAGATGAACACCGGGGAGCTGTTTTTT. The chain couples TRBV19 to TRBJ2-2; D is possibly TRBD2 (6 bases). The germline V gene has CDR1 LNHDA and CDR2 SQIVND (reference sequence). The length of the CDR3 is 15 residues. Trimming shortened V by 6 bases and J by 1 base, and 12 bases separated the two germline ends. Filled out from reference TRBV19 and TRBJ2-2, the complete variable domain reads DGGITQSPKYLFRKEGQNVTLSCEQNLNHDAMYWYRQDPGQGLRLIYYSQIVNDFQKGDIAEGYSVSREKKESFPLTVTSAQKNPTAFYLCASRGREMNTGELFFGEGSRLTVL.

CDR3 sequence reads: CASSPSGGSPYEQYF. CDR3 DNA: TGTGCCAGCAGCCCTAGCGGGGGTTCCCCCTACGAGCAGTACTTC. J is TRBJ2-7 and V is TRBV9; 10 bases fit TRBD2. Trimming at V came to 4 bases and at J to 2 bases, leaving 6 bases not matched to a gene. Germline V lookup: CDR1 SGDLS, CDR2 YYNGEE. The CDR3 totals 15 residues. Combining the CDR3 with reference TRBV9 and TRBJ2-7 gives the whole variable domain DSGVTQTPKHLITATGQRVTLRCSPRSGDLSVYWYQQSLDQGLQFLIQYYNGEERAKGNILERFSAQQFPDLHSELNLSSLELGDSALYFCASSPSGGSPYEQYFGPGTRLTVT.

This chain uses TRBV10-2 with TRBJ1-3; weak D call: TRBD1 (5 bases). The CDR3 is made up of 17 amino acids. The V and J ends lost 2 bases and 0 bases respectively, with 14 bases between them. Germline V gene lookup returns CDR1 WSHSY and CDR2 SAAADI. CDR3 nucleotide sequence: TGCGCCAGCAGTGAGCGGGGACTTAGCTTCTCTGGAAACACCATATATTTT. Protein: CASSERGLSFSGNTIYF.

This clone was found a few times. The rearrangement joins TRBV6-5 to TRBJ1-5; 8 bases map to TRBD1. This CDR3 has 14 amino acids. Germline values: CDR1 MNHEY, CDR2 SVGAGI. J lost 6 bases, V lost 6 bases, and 7 bases had no gene match. The CDR3 loop is CASSRDRGSQPQHF. Written as DNA, the CDR3 is TGTGCCAGCAGCCGCGACAGGGGTTCTCAGCCCCAGCATTTT.

The rearrangement joins TRBV29-1 to TRBJ2-7, with a tentative D call TRBD1 (6 bases). V lost 6 bases and J 5 bases, leaving 11 bases between the germline ends. The germline gives CDR1 SQVTM, CDR2 ANQGSEA. This CDR3 spans 11 amino acids. As DNA, the CDR3 is TGCAGCGTACAGGGTTGGGACGAGCAGTACTTC. Translated: CSVQGWDEQYF.

The V gene is TRBV28, the J gene TRBJ1-6; tentative D call: TRBD1 (5 bases). Trimming removed 7 bases from V and 7 bases from J, with 11 bases in between. Germline V gives CDR1 MDHEN, CDR2 SYDVKM. CDR3 size: 13 residues. CDR3 region: CASMGSGNSPLHF. The CDR3 coding sequence is TGTGCCAGCATGGGGTCAGGGAATTCACCCCTCCACTTT.

This clone was picked up one time. The chain carries TRBV4-3 and TRBJ1-6; TRBD1 matches 7 bases. The CDR3 runs to 14 residues. With V trimmed by 4 bases and J by 9 bases, 6 bases remained unmatched. The germline V gene encodes CDR1 LGHNA and CDR2 YSLEER. CDR3 nucleotide sequence: TGCGCCAGCAGCCGACAGGGTGGCGCTTCACCCCTCCACTTT. Its translation: CASSRQGGASPLHF.

The rearrangement uses TRBV5-1 and TRBJ2-7; possibly TRBD1 for D (6 bases). CDR1 is SGHRS, CDR2 YFSETQ, per germline. Between the trimmed V and J ends, which lost 4 bases and 7 bases, there was a span of 18 bases. The CDR3 contains 14 residues. CDR3 loop: CASSLRTELGEQYF. In DNA form, the CDR3 reads TGCGCCAGCAGCCTTCGGACAGAACTGGGTGAGCAGTACTTC.

DNA for the CDR3: TGTGCCAGTAGTATGACAGCAGTCTTCTATGGCTACACCTTC. This gives the protein CASSMTAVFYGYTF. This chain links TRBV19 with TRBJ1-2; a weak D match, TRBD1 (5 bases). Trimming pared 3 bases from V and 4 bases from J, leaving 12 bases between. The germline CDR1 and CDR2 sequences are LNHDA and SQIVND (reference sequence). This CDR3 has 14 amino acids.

The genes are TRBV5-5 and TRBJ1-5, with D possibly matching TRBD1 (5 bases). Germline V lookup: CDR1 SGHKS, CDR2 YYEKEE (reference sequence). This CDR3 is 12 amino acids long. Trimming pared 2 bases from V and 11 bases from J, leaving 11 bases between. The CDR3 reads CASSLDSVSQHF. Here the CDR3 DNA reads TGTGCCAGCAGCTTAGACAGCGTGTCCCAGCATTTT.

The rearrangement uses TRBV5-1 and TRBJ2-5, with 7 bases that match TRBD2. The CDR3 has 15 amino acids. CDR1 and CDR2 (germline): SGHRS, YFSETQ. The V segment lost 0 bases and the J segment 2 bases; nucleotides outside the gene matches: 4. In DNA, the CDR3 is TGCGCCAGCAGCTTGGGAAGCGGGGCACAAGAGACCCAGTACTTC. Its translation is CASSLGSGAQETQYF. The full variable domain, its missing parts supplied by reference TRBV5-1 and TRBJ2-5, is KAGVTQTPRYLIKTRGQQVTLSCSPISGHRSVSWYQQTPGQGLQFLFEYFSETQRNKGNFPGRFSGRQFSNSRSEMNVSTLELGDSALYLCASSLGSGAQETQYFGPGTRLLVL.

The chain is built from TRBV19 and TRBJ2-3; D remains ambiguous. CDR1 is LNHDA and CDR2 is SQIVND in the germline V gene (reference sequence). Trimming pared 8 bases from V and 2 bases from J, leaving 14 bases between. The CDR3 has 14 amino acids. Here the CDR3 reads CASVDFGVTDTQYF. CDR3 DNA: TGTGCCAGTGTTGACTTCGGAGTCACAGATACGCAGTATTTT.

The chain combines TRBV13 with TRBJ1-1; 8 nucleotides line up with TRBD1. The CDR3 runs 16 residues. The V gene end was trimmed by 5 bases and the J gene end by 0 bases; junction bases not matched to a gene: 8. Germline CDR1 PRHDT, CDR2 FYEKMQ (reference sequence). This CDR3 reads CASSEGQGAMNTEAFF. DNA for the CDR3: TGTGCCAGCAGCGAAGGACAGGGAGCAATGAACACTGAAGCTTTCTTT. Variable domain in full (rest from reference TRBV13 and TRBJ1-1): AAGVIQSPRHLIKEKRETATLKCYPIPRHDTVYWYQQGPGQDPQFLISFYEKMQSDKGSIPDRFSAQQFSDYHSELNMSSLELGDSALYFCASSEGQGAMNTEAFFGQGTRLTVV.

This chain links TRBV7-2 with TRBJ1-1; D is undetermined. Trimming pared 1 base from V and 0 bases from J, leaving 6 bases between. The germline V gene encodes CDR1 SGHTA and CDR2 FQGNSA. CDR3 length: 14 residues. The CDR3 sequence is CASSLERVNTEAFF. The CDR3 nucleotides are TGTGCCAGCAGCTTAGAGAGGGTGAACACTGAAGCTTTCTTT.

This chain uses TRBV7-9 with TRBJ1-1; a weak D match, TRBD1 (6 bases). The V end was cut by 5 bases, the J end by 4 bases, with 17 bases between. The CDR3 contains 15 residues. CDR1 is SEHNR and CDR2 is FQNEAQ in the germline V gene (reference sequence). CDR3 region: CASSPPNRGGTEAFF. CDR3 bases: TGTGCCAGCAGCCCCCCAAATCGAGGGGGCACTGAAGCTTTCTTT.

This clone was counted only a few times. V is TRBV4-3 and J is TRBJ2-1, with 8 bases fitting TRBD2. V shed 0 bases, J shed 3 bases, and the junction held 4 bases outside the gene matches. Germline CDR1 reads LGHNA; CDR2 reads YSLEER. This CDR3 is 16 amino acids long. CDR3 nucleotides: TGCGCCAGCAGCCAAGATTCGGCGGGGGGCTACAATGAGCAGTTCTTC. It translates to CASSQDSAGGYNEQFF.

This clone was counted a few times. The rearrangement links TRBV2 to TRBJ2-7, with TRBD1 as a possible D gene (6 bases). The germline V and J ends were trimmed by 7 bases and 5 bases, with 18 bases remaining between them. The germline gives CDR1 SNHLY, CDR2 FYNNEI. The CDR3 totals 14 residues. The CDR3 bases are TGTGCCAGCAAAGGTAGGGACAAACCCCACGAGCAGTACTTC. Translation gives CASKGRDKPHEQYF.

The chain has TRBV27 and TRBJ1-4; D is possibly TRBD1 (5 bases). Germline lookup yields CDR1 MNHEY and CDR2 SMNVEV (reference sequence). The CDR3 loop spans 14 amino acids. V shed 6 bases and J shed 4 bases, with 12 bases lying between them. CDR3 coding DNA: TGTGCCAGCAGCTATCGACAGTATAATGAAAAACTGTTTTTT. Translation: CASSYRQYNEKLFF.

The chain has TRBV7-2 and TRBJ2-1; 16 nucleotides agree with TRBD2. V lost 4 bases to trimming and J lost 7 bases; unmatched junction nucleotides: 10. Germline CDR1 and CDR2: SGHTA and FQGNSA. There are 18 residues in the CDR3. CDR3 residues: CASSSPPGLAGGMNEQFF. CDR3 DNA sequence: TGTGCCAGCAGCTCCCCTCCGGGACTAGCGGGGGGGATGAATGAGCAGTTCTTC.

The chain has TRBV9 and TRBJ2-7; D gene unclear. From germline, CDR1 is SGDLS and CDR2 YYNGEE. The CDR3 has 14 amino acids. V lost 0 bases and J 1 base, leaving 8 bases between the germline ends. CDR3 loop: CASSVGSPSYEQYF. The CDR3 DNA is TGTGCCAGCAGCGTAGGCAGTCCTTCCTACGAGCAGTACTTC.

This chain links TRBV2 with TRBJ1-1; D gene uncertain. The CDR3 runs to 12 residues. Germline CDR1 reads SNHLY; CDR2 reads FYNNEI. V shed 8 bases and J shed 0 bases, with 7 bases lying between them. CDR3 residues: CASLKLNTEAFF. CDR3 sequence (DNA): TGTGCCAGCTTGAAGCTGAACACTGAAGCTTTCTTT.